This TCR beta chain was documented in a study of cytomegalovirus exposure and HLA in healthy donors. In the case of this clone: Its target is unknown.

Findings of the study overall: Testing in vitro showed a few CMV-associated chains specific for CMV antigens.

Vbeta (60) and Jbeta (13) primers were used in the PCR. Clones were sequenced by immunoSEQ multiplex PCR, and TCRdb holds only the in-frame ones, with some missing. This table lists tens of thousands of clones. The source material was PBMCs. This sequence originates from a man aged 18 to 35 in good health and CMV-seropositive.

The chain's CDR3 is CASSLATRDLYEQYF. CDR3 bases: TGTGCCAGCAGTTTAGCCACCCGAGATTTATACGAGCAGTACTTC. V is TRBV28 and J is TRBJ2-7, with D uncertain. Trimming stripped 2 bases from V and 4 bases from J, with 15 bases between. Germline V gives CDR1 MDHEN, CDR2 SYDVKM. This CDR3 region has 15 residues.